These 22 T cell receptor beta chains came from one sample sequenced in a study of early T cells in non-severe SARS-CoV-2 infection. TCRdb ran MiXCR on the 5' RACE reads and lists one entry per CDR3 protein. The sample lists 20,000 to 25,000 distinct CDR3 sequences, 3.5% to 5% occurring once. What was sequenced was whole blood. Receptors originate from an adult who was a healthcare worker with PCR-confirmed SARS-CoV-2 infection or an uninfected control (not recorded which).

The chain uses TRBV7-9 and TRBJ2-3; 8 positions match TRBD1. The V segment lost 1 base and the J segment 4 bases; nucleotides outside the gene matches: 10. The CDR3 loop spans 17 amino acids. CDR1 is SEHNR, CDR2 FQNEAQ, per germline (reference sequence). The CDR3 DNA reads as TGTGCCAGCAGCTTAGAGGTCGTACAGGGGGTAGCAGATACGCAGTATTTT. Its translation: CASSLEVVQGVADTQYF.

This clonotype came up many times. The J gene is TRBJ2-3, the V gene TRBV20-1, with D possibly being TRBD1 or TRBD2 (5 bases each). The germline V gene encodes CDR1 DFQATT and CDR2 SNEGSKA (reference sequence). Trimming took 5 bases from V and 3 from J, leaving 15 bases between them. This CDR3 has 14 residues. CDR3 residues: CSAPRGGPTDTQYF. The DNA for the CDR3 is TGCAGTGCTCCCCGGGGCGGACCGACAGATACGCAGTATTTT.

This clonotype was recorded a few times. As DNA, the CDR3 is TGTGCCAGCGCCAAGCAACGGTTGATGAACACTGAAGCTTTCTTT. The encoded protein is CASAKQRLMNTEAFF. This chain uses TRBV7-8 with TRBJ1-1; no reliable D call. Trimming took off 8 bases at V and 0 bases at J, with 16 bases between the two ends. CDR1 and CDR2 (germline): SGHVS, FQNEAQ. The CDR3 length is 15 residues.

V gene TRBV29-1 combines with J gene TRBJ1-1, with TRBD1 matching 7 bases. Germline CDR1 SQVTM, CDR2 ANQGSEA. The CDR3 sequence is 13 residues long. Germline trimming cut 6 bases from V and 4 bases from J; bases unmatched to any gene: 8. The CDR3 region is CSVATGWATEAFF. DNA of the CDR3: TGCAGCGTCGCGACAGGGTGGGCCACTGAAGCTTTCTTT.

This clonotype was seen many times. The chain combines TRBV30 with TRBJ2-6, with 9 bases matching TRBD1. Germline V gene data show CDR1 as GTSNPN and CDR2 as SVGIG (reference sequence). Losses at the gene ends were 8 bases for V and 2 bases for J; bases not matched to a gene: 19. The CDR3 is made up of 19 amino acids. CDR3 amino acids: CALFQPPQGALTGANVLTF. CDR3 sequence (DNA): TGTGCCCTGTTCCAACCACCACAGGGGGCGTTAACTGGGGCCAACGTCCTGACTTTC.

The rearrangement links TRBV29-1 to TRBJ1-1; possible D gene TRBD1, 5 bases. The CDR3 covers 11 residues. Germline V gene data show CDR1 as SQVTM and CDR2 as ANQGSEA. Trimming took off 6 bases at V and 3 bases at J, with 8 bases between the two ends. CDR3 DNA: TGCAGCGTGAGCAGGGACACTGAAGCTTTCTTT. Amino acid sequence: CSVSRDTEAFF.

V and J are TRBV6-2 or TRBV6-3 and TRBJ2-1; 9 bases fit TRBD1. V lost 5 bases to trimming and J lost 9 bases; unmatched junction nucleotides: 11. The CDR3 runs 15 residues. The germline V gene encodes CDR1 MNHEY and CDR2 SVGEGT. The CDR3 reads CASSLLRDRVGEQFF. The CDR3 bases are TGTGCCAGCAGTCTCCTCCGGGACAGGGTCGGTGAGCAGTTCTTC.

In DNA, the CDR3 is TGTGCCAGCTCACGGGCTGGGGGCGAGATAGCTTTCTTT. Translating gives CASSRAGGEIAFF. The chain has TRBV18 and TRBJ1-1; a weak D match, TRBD1 (6 bases). The CDR3 consists of 13 residues. In germline, CDR1 is KGHSH, CDR2 LQKENI. Deletions cut 4 bases from V and 10 bases from J, with 16 bases between.

The chain carries TRBV20-1 and TRBJ1-1; 9 bases are a match to TRBD1. J was trimmed by 1 base and V by 5 bases; bases with no gene match: 2. Germline assignment: CDR1 DFQATT and CDR2 SNEGSKA (reference sequence). This CDR3 spans 13 amino acids. The chain's CDR3 is CSALDRGNTEAFF. The CDR3 nucleotides read TGCAGTGCTTTGGACAGGGGGAACACTGAAGCTTTCTTT.

The chain carries TRBV12-5 and TRBJ2-7, with 9 bases lining up with TRBD1. Trimming took 0 bases from V and 2 from J; bases not matched to a gene: 5. The germline CDR1 and CDR2 sequences are LGHNT and FRNRAP. The CDR3 extends over 16 amino acids. CDR3: CASGLVLGTGPYEQYF. CDR3 in DNA: TGTGCTAGTGGTTTGGTACTCGGGACAGGGCCCTACGAGCAGTACTTC.

This clonotype came up many times. The rearrangement joins TRBV18 to TRBJ1-1; TRBD1 matches at 7 bases. With V trimmed by 3 bases and J by 10 bases, 8 bases remained unmatched. Germline values: CDR1 KGHSH, CDR2 LQKENI. This CDR3 contains 13 residues. This CDR3 is CASSPLQGPRAFF. The CDR3 DNA reads TGTGCCAGCTCACCTCTACAGGGGCCCCGAGCTTTCTTT.

This clonotype was observed many times. The chain employs TRBV9 and TRBJ1-1; a possible D gene is TRBD1 (5 bases). The CDR3 length is 15 residues. Between the trimmed V and J ends, which lost 0 bases and 4 bases, there was a span of 13 bases. The germline V gene has CDR1 SGDLS and CDR2 YYNGEE. This chain's CDR3 is CASSVGAGTGTEAFF. The CDR3 nucleotides read TGTGCCAGCAGCGTAGGGGCAGGGACGGGCACTGAAGCTTTCTTT.

There are many counts of this clonotype. V gene TRBV4-2 combines with J gene TRBJ2-5; 13 bases are a match to TRBD2. Trimming cost V 1 base and J 3 bases; bases outside gene matches: 5. CDR1 and CDR2 from the germline V gene are LGHNA and YNFKEQ. The CDR3 has 17 amino acids. The CDR3 here is CASSQGLAGGGEETQYF. In nucleotides, the CDR3 is TGTGCCAGCAGCCAAGGACTAGCGGGGGGCGGCGAAGAGACCCAGTACTTC.

This clonotype was observed a few times. This rearrangement joins TRBV24-1 to TRBJ1-5; TRBD1 matches at 7 bases. V shed 7 bases and J 4 bases; nucleotides not matched to a gene: 3. CDR1 is KGHDR and CDR2 is SFDVKD in the germline V gene. CDR3 length: 13 residues. CDR3 nucleotides: TGTGCCACCAGCAGGGGGGTAAATCAGCCCCAGCATTTT. Residues: CATSRGVNQPQHF.

There are many counts of this clonotype. V is TRBV5-1 and J is TRBJ2-3; 7 nucleotides line up with TRBD1. J lost 5 bases, V lost 5 bases, and 5 bases had no gene match. The CDR3 runs to 13 residues. Germline V gene lookup returns CDR1 SGHRS and CDR2 YFSETQ. The CDR3 sequence: CASSSTGEDTQYF. CDR3 in DNA: TGCGCCAGCAGTTCAACAGGGGAAGATACGCAGTATTTT.

This clonotype came up many times. The chain couples TRBV20-1 to TRBJ2-5; D is possibly TRBD1 (5 bases). The CDR3 contains 12 residues. Germline lookup yields CDR1 DFQATT and CDR2 SNEGSKA (reference sequence). The V end was cut by 6 bases, the J end by 5 bases, with 13 bases between. The CDR3 reads CSASQGMETQYF. The CDR3, as DNA: TGCAGTGCAAGCCAGGGAATGGAGACCCAGTACTTC.

The table lists this clonotype with many counts. The CDR3 DNA follows: TGTGCCAGCAGTTTTGCCGGGAACACTGAAGCTTTCTTT. As protein: CASSFAGNTEAFF. The J gene is TRBJ1-1, the V gene TRBV12-3 or TRBV12-4; D not certain. The CDR3 is made up of 13 amino acids. V was shortened by 3 bases and J by 1 base, with 6 bases between the two germline ends.

This clonotype has a count of ten or more. The chain has TRBV7-3 and TRBJ1-1, with D hard to call. Germline V gene lookup returns CDR1 SGHTA and CDR2 FQGTGA. The CDR3 runs 13 residues. The V and J ends lost 3 bases and 1 base respectively, with 6 bases between them. The CDR3 region is CASSFVSNTEAFF. The CDR3 DNA follows: TGTGCCAGCAGCTTCGTTTCGAACACTGAAGCTTTCTTT. The full variable domain, completed using reference TRBV7-3 and TRBJ1-1, is GAGVSQTPSNKVTEKGKYVELRCDPISGHTALYWYRQSLGQGPEFLIYFQGTGAADDSGLPNDRFFAVRPEGSVSTLKIQRTERGDSAVYLCASSFVSNTEAFFGQGTRLTVV.

There are a few counts of this clonotype. V and J are TRBV29-1 and TRBJ2-3; D is unresolved. The CDR3 spans 11 residues. Looked up from germline, CDR1 is SQVTM and CDR2 is ANQGSEA. The ends were cut back, 4 bases at V and 4 bases at J, with 6 bases in the middle. CDR3 nucleotides: TGCAGCGTTGGGTTGGCAGATACGCAGTATTTT. Amino acid sequence: CSVGLADTQYF.

This clonotype was seen ten or more times. This chain joins TRBV9 and TRBJ2-3; a weak D match, TRBD2 (5 bases). The CDR3 is 15 amino acids. Germline CDR1 reads SGDLS; CDR2 reads YYNGEE. V lost 0 bases to trimming and J lost 6 bases, with 14 bases between them. CDR3 region: CASSVVGDYGDTQYF. The CDR3 region has the DNA TGTGCCAGCAGCGTAGTAGGAGACTATGGCGATACGCAGTATTTT.

This clonotype has at least ten counts. The chain recombines TRBV19 with TRBJ1-4; TRBD1 matches 11 bases. The CDR3 contains 15 residues. The J segment lost 8 bases and the V segment lost 4 bases, leaving 6 bases of the junction unmatched. Per germline, CDR1 LNHDA and CDR2 SQIVND (reference sequence). The CDR3 here is CASSTPGQGGEKLFF. The CDR3 bases are TGTGCCAGTAGTACCCCGGGACAGGGGGGCGAAAAACTGTTTTTT. The whole variable domain, filled in from reference TRBV19 and TRBJ1-4, reads DGGITQSPKYLFRKEGQNVTLSCEQNLNHDAMYWYRQDPGQGLRLIYYSQIVNDFQKGDIAEGYSVSREKKESFPLTVTSAQKNPTAFYLCASSTPGQGGEKLFFGSGTQLSVL.

This clonotype rates as medium-sized. The chain couples TRBV7-9 to TRBJ1-2; D perhaps matches TRBD1 (5 bases). CDR3 length: 15 amino acids. Trimming removed 5 bases at V and 4 bases at J, with 17 bases between. Germline V lookup: CDR1 SEHNR, CDR2 FQNEAQ (reference sequence). CDR3 nucleotides: TGTGCCAGCAGCCCTGACAGCGGAAGATCCTATGGCTACACCTTC. Translated, it gives CASSPDSGRSYGYTF.